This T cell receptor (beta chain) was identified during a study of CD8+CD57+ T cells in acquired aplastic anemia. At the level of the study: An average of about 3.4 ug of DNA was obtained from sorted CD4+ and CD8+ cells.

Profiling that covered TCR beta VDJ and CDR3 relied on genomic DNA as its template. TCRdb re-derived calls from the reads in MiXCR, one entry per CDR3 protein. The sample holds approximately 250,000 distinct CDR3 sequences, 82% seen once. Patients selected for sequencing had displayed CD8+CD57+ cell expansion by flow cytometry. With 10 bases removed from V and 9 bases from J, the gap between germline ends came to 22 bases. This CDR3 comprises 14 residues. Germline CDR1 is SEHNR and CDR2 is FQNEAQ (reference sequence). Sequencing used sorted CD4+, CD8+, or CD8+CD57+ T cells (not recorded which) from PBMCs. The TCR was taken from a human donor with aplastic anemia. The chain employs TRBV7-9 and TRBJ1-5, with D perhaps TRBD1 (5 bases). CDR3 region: CATGGGKGSTPQHF. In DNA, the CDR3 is TGTGCCACCGGGGGGGGGAAGGGCAGCACGCCCCAGCATTTT.